Given below is one T cell receptor beta chain in context. The PCR used 60 Vbeta and 13 Jbeta primers. The table came from immunoSEQ multiplex PCR; TCRdb's copy has only in-frame clones and leaves some out. The sample includes 150,000 to 200,000 clones, 65% to 80% of them seen just once. V lost 2 bases and J lost 7, with 20 bases in between. The CDR3 totals 16 residues. Germline V CDR1 and CDR2: GTSNPN, SVGIG (reference sequence). This entry comes from a study of cytomegalovirus exposure and HLA in healthy donors. Material for sequencing was PBMCs. This clonotype originated in a woman under 40 in good health and CMV-seropositive. V and J are TRBV30 and TRBJ1-4; the D gene is possibly TRBD1 (5 bases). The CDR3 region has the DNA TGTGCCTGGAGTCCTGCAGGAGCGGGGCAGGGTGAAAAACTGTTTTTT. Translated, it gives CAWSPAGAGQGEKLFF.